The 17 T cell receptor beta chains reported below all come from one sample, sequenced in a study of identical twins. MiXCR was run by TCRdb on the 5' RACE reads, yielding one entry per CDR3 protein. The table has some 1,600,000 distinct CDR3 sequences, roughly a third seen once. The specimen was cord blood. These receptors were collected from a newborn girl in good health.

Turning to this clonotype: A much bigger clone sits one base away, suggesting this may be a read error. The chain employs TRBV6-1 and TRBJ1-2; D gene ambiguous. With 6 bases removed from V and 0 bases from J, the gap between germline ends came to 8 bases. The CDR3 sequence is 13 residues long. The germline CDR1 and CDR2 sequences are MNHNS and SASEGT. The CDR3 DNA is TGTGCCAGCAGCCATACAGCTAACTATGGCTACACCTTC. Residues: CASSHTANYGYTF.

The V and J genes are TRBV7-9 and TRBJ1-1; D uncertain. V was cut by 5 bases and J by 8 bases, with 9 bases left in between. The CDR3 length is 11 residues. Germline V gene data show CDR1 as SEHNR and CDR2 as FQNEAQ (reference sequence). CDR3 DNA: TGTGCCAGCAGCGTAAACCGGGAAGCTTTCTTT. It specifies CASSVNREAFF.

The chain links TRBV21-1 to TRBJ1-2; no DNA check was done on the table's D call, TRBD1. TRBV21-1 is a recognized pseudogene. The CDR3 has 17 residues. CDR3 protein: CASSEEWWQGPHYGYTF. The CDR3 DNA reads as TGTGCCAGCAGCGAAGAGTGGTGGCAGGGGCCACACTATGGCTACACCTTC.

The rearrangement links TRBV28 to TRBJ1-1, with 7 bases lining up with TRBD1. Germline V gene data show CDR1 as MDHEN and CDR2 as SYDVKM. The J segment lost 1 base and the V segment lost 4 bases, leaving 9 bases of the junction unmatched. The CDR3 is 16 amino acids. DNA of the CDR3: TGTGCCAGCAGTTCGTTAACCAGGGGGGCGAACACTGAAGCTTTCTTT. This gives the protein CASSSLTRGANTEAFF. Full variable domain (rest looked up from reference TRBV28 and TRBJ1-1): DVKVTQSSRYLVKRTGEKVFLECVQDMDHENMFWYRQDPGLGLRLIYFSYDVKMKEKGDIPEGYSVSREKKERFSLILESASTNQTSMYLCASSSLTRGANTEAFFGQGTRLTVV.

This clonotype was recorded a few times. The chain combines TRBV9 with TRBJ2-1, with a weak D call TRBD1 (6 bases). Trimming removed 0 bases at V and 5 bases at J, with 12 bases between. The CDR3 is 15 amino acids. Looked up from germline, CDR1 is SGDLS and CDR2 is YYNGEE. The CDR3 bases are TGTGCCAGCAGCGTAGGATCAGGGACACACAATGAGCAGTTCTTC. It is translated as CASSVGSGTHNEQFF.

This clonotype was seen a few times. The gene calls are TRBV27 and TRBJ2-3; D is ambiguous. The CDR3 runs to 15 residues. V was shortened by 0 bases and J by 0 bases, with 7 bases between the two germline ends. The germline V gene has CDR1 MNHEY and CDR2 SMNVEV (reference sequence). CDR3 coding DNA: TGTGCCAGCAGTTTATCAGCTCCTAGCACAGATACGCAGTATTTT. Its translation is CASSLSAPSTDTQYF.

The rearrangement links TRBV11-2 to TRBJ2-1; 9 nucleotides line up with TRBD1. J was trimmed by 9 bases and V by 0 bases; bases with no gene match: 12. The CDR3 totals 17 residues. CDR1 and CDR2 (germline): SGHAT, FQNNGV. The CDR3: CASSLDGGTGFRSEQFF. In DNA, the CDR3 is TGTGCCAGCAGCTTAGATGGAGGGACAGGGTTTAGGAGTGAGCAGTTCTTC.

The chain uses TRBV2 and TRBJ2-1; 9 bases match TRBD2. CDR1 and CDR2 from the germline V gene are SNHLY and FYNNEI. The trim removed 5 bases at V and 0 bases at J, leaving 8 bases unmatched. CDR3 size: 17 residues. CDR3 nucleotide sequence: TGTGCCAGCAGTTATCCGACTAGCGGAAGCTCCTACAATGAGCAGTTCTTC. Translation gives CASSYPTSGSSYNEQFF.

CDR3 residues: CASSLRSPGQSEQETQYF. Written as DNA, the CDR3 is TGTGCCAGCAGCTTGCGTTCCCCGGGACAGAGTGAGCAAGAGACCCAGTACTTC. This chain uses TRBV5-5 with TRBJ2-7; TRBD1 agrees at 7 bases. The end of the DNA fits TRBJ2-5 better, so the J call may be wrong. The germline CDR1 and CDR2 sequences are SGHKS and YYEKEE (reference sequence). This CDR3 comprises 18 residues.

Only a few counts were recorded for this clonotype. J is TRBJ2-7 and V is TRBV21-1; the table's D call TRBD2 went unverified against the DNA. TRBV21-1 is a known pseudogene. The CDR3 runs 15 residues. CDR3 coding DNA: TGTGCCAGCAGCCTCCCTTTAAGGGTTAGCTACGAGCAGTACTTC. This codes for CASSLPLRVSYEQYF.

This clonotype was detected once. Given the absence of the conserved phenylalanine or tryptophan at the CDR3 end, a read error is likely. Because the CDR3's place on the DNA is in doubt, the DNA is left out and the CDR3 is given as listed by TCRdb. V usage is TRBV10-2 and J usage is TRBJ2-7; TRBD2 is taken as the D call from the table, unchecked against the DNA. The germline gives CDR1 WSHSY, CDR2 SAAADI. Counting both end residues, the CDR3 totals 9 amino acids. Here the CDR3 reads CASSGRTYT.

This clonotype has just a few counts. The rearrangement links TRBV5-1 to TRBJ2-1; 12 positions match TRBD2. Per germline, CDR1 SGHRS and CDR2 YFSETQ. CDR3 length equals 23 residues. The ends lost 0 bases at V and 0 bases at J; junction bases unmatched: 19. Here the CDR3 DNA reads TGCGCCAGCAGCTTGGATTCCTCCGGGACTAGCGGGTTCTTCAAGAGCTCCTACAATGAGCAGTTCTTC. This encodes CASSLDSSGTSGFFKSSYNEQFF. The variable domain in full, completed from reference TRBV5-1 and TRBJ2-1, reads KAGVTQTPRYLIKTRGQQVTLSCSPISGHRSVSWYQQTPGQGLQFLFEYFSETQRNKGNFPGRFSGRQFSNSRSEMNVSTLELGDSALYLCASSLDSSGTSGFFKSSYNEQFFGPGTRLTVL.

Turning to this clonotype: An end of the junction differs from the germline gene, which may be a read error. This chain joins TRBV9 and TRBJ2-1, with 8 bases aligning to TRBD2. CDR3 length: 16 residues. The germline CDR1 and CDR2 sequences are SGDLS and YYNGEE. In DNA form, the CDR3 reads TGTGCCAACAGCCCTCGTGGCGGGGGGACCTACAATGAGCAGTTCTTC. Protein: CANSPRGGGTYNEQFF.

This clonotype showed up just a few times. The chain uses TRBV18 and TRBJ1-5; TRBD1 matches 10 bases. J lost 4 bases, V lost 3 bases, and 12 bases had no gene match. Germline CDR1 reads KGHSH; CDR2 reads LQKENI. CDR3 size: 18 residues. CDR3 nucleotides: TGTGCCAGCTCACCTACGGGACAGGGGATTCTTTTTAATCAGCCCCAGCATTTT. Translating gives CASSPTGQGILFNQPQHF.

The gene calls are TRBV2 and TRBJ2-7; a possible D gene is TRBD2 (6 bases). The CDR3 runs to 13 residues. Trimming took off 7 bases at V and 0 bases at J, with 10 bases between the two ends. The germline CDR1 and CDR2 sequences are SNHLY and FYNNEI. CDR3: CASIGTYSYEQYF. The DNA for the CDR3 is TGTGCCAGCATAGGGACTTACTCCTACGAGCAGTACTTC.

V usage is TRBV5-1 and J usage is TRBJ1-1; D not certain. The CDR3 runs 14 residues. Germline CDR1 is SGHRS and CDR2 is YFSETQ. V lost 0 bases and J 1 base, leaving 7 bases between the germline ends. CDR3 nucleotides: TGCGCCAGCAGCTTGGAGGTTTGGAACACTGAAGCTTTCTTT. Amino acids: CASSLEVWNTEAFF.

The chain is built from TRBV7-2 and TRBJ2-3; 10 nucleotides agree with TRBD2. The CDR3 totals 15 residues. J was trimmed by 4 bases and V by 3 bases; bases with no gene match: 4. The V gene's germline CDR1 is SGHTA and CDR2 FQGNSA. As DNA, the CDR3 is TGTGCCAGCAGCTTCAAGCGGGGGGGTCCAGATACGCAGTATTTT. Protein: CASSFKRGGPDTQYF. Drawing the rest from reference TRBV7-2 and TRBJ2-3, the complete variable domain is GAGVSQSPSNKVTEKGKDVELRCDPISGHTALYWYRQSLGQGLEFLIYFQGNSAPDKSGLPSDRFSAERTGGSVSTLTIQRTQQEDSAVYLCASSFKRGGPDTQYFGPGTRLTVL.